Listed here are 7 T cell receptor beta chains from one sample, sequenced in a study of long-term antiretroviral therapy in people with HIV. The assay used was immunoSEQ (version v3.0), run at survey level. Assay used: immunoSEQ multiplex PCR; TCRdb lists only in-frame clones, some missing. The sample carries more than 20,000 clones, 81% recorded once. Sequenced material: unsorted PBMCs, taken at the start of antiretroviral therapy, before treatment. These receptor sequences come from a woman between 18 and 30 years old with HIV.

Notes on this clone: Germline and junction disagree at one end, which may indicate a read error. J is TRBJ2-2 and V is TRBV7-7; D is unresolved. The CDR3 is 14 residues long. Germline CDR1 reads SSHAT; CDR2 reads FNYEAQ (reference sequence). The CDR3 DNA reads as TGTGCTAGCAGCTTAGGGCAGAACACCGGGGAGCTGTTTTTT. Translation: CASSLGQNTGELFF.

The J gene is TRBJ1-3, the V gene TRBV9; D gene unclear. Per the germline V gene, CDR1 is SGDLS and CDR2 is YYNGEE. V lost 4 bases, J lost 2 bases, and 10 bases lay in between. CDR3 size: 14 residues. CDR3 sequence: CASSFRSAGNTIYF. CDR3 bases: TGTGCCAGCAGCTTCAGGTCGGCTGGAAACACCATATATTTT.

The V and J genes are TRBV27 and TRBJ2-5; 8 nucleotides line up with TRBD2. V was clipped by 8 bases and J by 2 bases; unmatched bases: 7. The CDR3 spans 14 residues. The V gene's germline CDR1 is MNHEY and CDR2 SMNVEV (reference sequence). CDR3 sequence reads: CASSPSGGQETQYF. The CDR3, as DNA: TGTGCCAGCTCCCCCTCGGGGGGGCAAGAGACCCAGTACTTC.

CDR3 residues: CASSIGQGLANYGYTF. As DNA, the CDR3 is TGTGCCAGCAGTATAGGACAGGGGCTAGCTAACTATGGCTACACCTTC. The J gene is TRBJ1-2, the V gene TRBV28; TRBD1 matches at 9 bases. The CDR3 contains 16 residues. Germline CDR1 and CDR2: MDHEN and SYDVKM. V was clipped by 5 bases and J by 0 bases; unmatched bases: 7.

The chain carries TRBV7-2 and TRBJ2-3; 10 positions agree with TRBD2. V shed 6 bases, J shed 2 bases, and the junction held 5 bases outside the gene matches. This CDR3 has 15 residues. Germline V CDR1 and CDR2: SGHTA, FQGNSA. The CDR3 DNA reads TGTGCCAGCAGGCCGACTAGCGGGTACACAGATACGCAGTATTTT. Its translation is CASRPTSGYTDTQYF. Combining the CDR3 with reference TRBV7-2 and TRBJ2-3 gives the whole variable domain GAGVSQSPSNKVTEKGKDVELRCDPISGHTALYWYRQSLGQGLEFLIYFQGNSAPDKSGLPSDRFSAERTGGSVSTLTIQRTQQEDSAVYLCASRPTSGYTDTQYFGPGTRLTVL.

The sample holds one count of this clone. The rearrangement joins TRBV13 to TRBJ2-7, with TRBD1 matching 7 bases. V gave up 4 bases and J gave up 1 base; unmatched junction bases: 4. The CDR3 spans 14 residues. The germline V gene encodes CDR1 PRHDT and CDR2 FYEKMQ (reference sequence). The CDR3 here is CASSSQGVSYEQYF. The CDR3 bases are TGTGCCAGCAGCTCCCAGGGGGTTTCCTACGAGCAGTACTTC. Supplemented by reference TRBV13 and TRBJ2-7, the full variable domain reads AAGVIQSPRHLIKEKRETATLKCYPIPRHDTVYWYQQGPGQDPQFLISFYEKMQSDKGSIPDRFSAQQFSDYHSELNMSSLELGDSALYFCASSSQGVSYEQYFGPGTRLTVT.

This clone has only a few counts. The chain combines TRBV2 with TRBJ1-2; 8 bases fit TRBD1. The CDR3 length is 15 residues. J lost 4 bases, V lost 1 base, and 5 bases had no gene match. CDR1 is SNHLY, CDR2 FYNNEI, per germline. For the CDR3, the DNA is TGTGCCAGCAGTGAAGGGACAGGGTTCCTCTATGGCTACACCTTC. It is translated as CASSEGTGFLYGYTF.